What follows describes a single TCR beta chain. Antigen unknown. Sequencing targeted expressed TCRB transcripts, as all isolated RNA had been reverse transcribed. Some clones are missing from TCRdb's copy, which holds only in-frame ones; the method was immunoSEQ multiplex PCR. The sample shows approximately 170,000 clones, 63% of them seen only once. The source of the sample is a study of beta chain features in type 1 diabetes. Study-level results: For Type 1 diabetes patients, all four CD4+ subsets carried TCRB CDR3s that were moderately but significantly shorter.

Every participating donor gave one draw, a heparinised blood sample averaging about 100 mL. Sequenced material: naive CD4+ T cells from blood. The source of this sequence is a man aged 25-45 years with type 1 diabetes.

CDR3 nucleotide sequence: TGTGCCAGCAGTTCACCTTCCGCGACATCCGAGCAGTACTTC. This gives the protein CASSSPSATSEQYF. This chain uses TRBV27 with TRBJ2-7; no clear D. Trimming removed 4 bases at V and 6 bases at J, with 16 bases between. Looked up from germline, CDR1 is MNHEY and CDR2 is SMNVEV (reference sequence). CDR3 length: 14 amino acids.